Below are 28 T cell receptor beta chains sequenced from a single sample in a study of identical twins. MiXCR, applied by TCRdb to the 5' RACE reads, yields one record per CDR3 protein. This table has 1.5 million to 2 million distinct CDR3 sequences, 25% to 35% appearing once. The sample taken for sequencing was cord blood. The origin of the receptors is a newborn girl in good health.

The chain is built from TRBV2 and TRBJ2-7; D gene uncertain. Germline-derived CDR1 and CDR2 are SNHLY and FYNNEI. V was pared by 5 bases and J by 7 bases, with 15 bases between. CDR3 length: 13 residues. In nucleotides, the CDR3 is TGTGCCAGCAGTAGCTCTACCAACGATGAGCAGTACTTC. This sequence encodes CASSSSTNDEQYF.

This clonotype was found a few times. This chain connects TRBV24-1 to TRBJ2-1; 11 bases align to TRBD2. This CDR3 has 16 amino acids. CDR1 and CDR2 (germline): KGHDR, SFDVKD. Unmatched junction bases numbered 7, after V lost 5 bases and J lost 5 bases. CDR3 DNA: TGTGCCACCAGTGCCGAGACTAGCGGGGTGAACAATGAGCAGTTCTTC. This encodes CATSAETSGVNNEQFF.

This sequence joins TRBV12-3 or TRBV12-4 and TRBJ1-1; D gene unclear. Trimming left V 5 bases short and J 6 bases short, with 19 bases between. The CDR3 has 15 amino acids. In DNA, the CDR3 is TGTGCCAGCAGTAGGATGACGGCCCTTAACGCTGAAGCTTTCTTT. Protein product: CASSRMTALNAEAFF.

The table lists this clonotype with many counts. The chain links TRBV28 to TRBJ2-3, with D perhaps TRBD2 (5 bases). The V and J ends lost 3 bases and 2 bases respectively, with 12 bases between them. Germline lookup yields CDR1 MDHEN and CDR2 SYDVKM. The CDR3 is made up of 15 amino acids. The CDR3 reads CASSFSTSLTDTQYF. The CDR3 bases are TGTGCCAGCAGTTTCTCCACTAGTCTCACAGATACGCAGTATTTT.

The sample holds a few counts of this clonotype. The chain is built from TRBV7-8 and TRBJ2-7; 10 nucleotides align to TRBD2. Germline CDR1 reads SGHVS; CDR2 reads FQNEAQ. With 6 bases clipped from V and 5 bases from J, the junction kept 7 bases outside the gene matches. The CDR3 loop spans 14 amino acids. The CDR3 sequence: CASRPSGRANEQYF. CDR3 DNA sequence: TGTGCCAGCAGACCCAGCGGGAGGGCCAACGAGCAGTACTTC.

The V gene is TRBV7-2, the J gene TRBJ1-1, with no clear D. CDR3 length equals 14 residues. V gave up 5 bases and J gave up 4 bases, with 14 bases separating them. CDR1 SGHTA and CDR2 FQGNSA come from the germline V gene. DNA of the CDR3: TGTGCCAGCAGCGCCCGGCGGGATACCACTGAAGCTTTCTTT. Translating gives CASSARRDTTEAFF.

This clonotype showed up just a few times. The chain joins TRBV21-1 to TRBJ2-7; TRBD2, the table's D call, lacks a check against the DNA. TRBV21-1 is labeled a pseudogene. The CDR3 is made up of 16 amino acids. CDR3 coding DNA: TGTGCCAGCAGCAAACCCCGGCCTAGCGGGGGAAACGAGCAGTACTTC. Protein sequence: CASSKPRPSGGNEQYF.

The rearrangement links TRBV13 to TRBJ2-3, with 14 positions matching TRBD2. V dropped 7 bases and J dropped 1; count of bases not matched to a gene: 7. The CDR3 is 17 amino acids. The germline gives CDR1 PRHDT, CDR2 FYEKMQ (reference sequence). CDR3 loop: CASTWTSGGSRTDTQYF. The CDR3 coding sequence is TGTGCCAGCACCTGGACTAGCGGGGGGAGTCGCACAGATACGCAGTATTTT.

There are a few counts of this clonotype. V gene TRBV28 combines with J gene TRBJ1-2; D possibly corresponds to TRBD1 (5 bases). The V end lost 7 bases, the J end lost 4 bases, and 19 bases lay between the germline ends. Germline CDR1 reads MDHEN; CDR2 reads SYDVKM. The CDR3 has 15 residues. DNA for the CDR3: TGTGCCAGCACTCCCTTCAGGGCTCAGGGCTATGGCTACACCTTC. Translated, it gives CASTPFRAQGYGYTF.

This clonotype was counted only a few times. The chain couples TRBV9 to TRBJ2-3; D might be TRBD1 (6 bases). Trimming shortened V by 0 bases and J by 6 bases, and 14 bases separated the two germline ends. The CDR3 is 15 residues long. Per the germline V gene, CDR1 is SGDLS and CDR2 is YYNGEE. DNA for the CDR3: TGTGCCAGCAGCGTAGAGGCCCACCAGGGGGATACGCAGTATTTT. It specifies CASSVEAHQGDTQYF.

This clonotype was observed a few times. The rearrangement joins TRBV20-1 to TRBJ1-1, with 11 bases aligning to TRBD1. The CDR3 loop spans 15 amino acids. Germline V gene sequence: CDR1 DFQATT, CDR2 SNEGSKA (reference sequence). The trim removed 4 bases at V and 5 bases at J, leaving 9 bases unmatched. CDR3 in DNA: TGCAGTGCTACCCCCTACGGGACAGGGGGAACTGAAGCTTTCTTT. Translation: CSATPYGTGGTEAFF.

At least ten counts were recorded for this clonotype. This sequence joins TRBV29-1 and TRBJ2-3; D is perhaps TRBD2 (6 bases). Trimming took 3 bases from V and 0 from J, leaving 10 bases between them. The CDR3 loop spans 14 amino acids. The germline gives CDR1 SQVTM, CDR2 ANQGSEA. The CDR3 nucleotides read TGCAGCGTTGATGCGGGGTCTAGCACAGATACGCAGTATTTT. Residues: CSVDAGSSTDTQYF.

The table lists this clonotype with many counts. The chain is built from TRBV6-6 and TRBJ2-7, with D unresolved. Germline V gene lookup returns CDR1 MNHNY and CDR2 SVGAGI (reference sequence). The CDR3 covers 14 residues. Trimming took 3 bases from V and 0 from J, leaving 9 bases between them. CDR3 in amino acids: CASSYSISSYEQYF. In nucleotides, the CDR3 is TGTGCCAGCAGTTATTCCATAAGCTCCTACGAGCAGTACTTC.

The table lists this clonotype with a few counts. V is TRBV2 and J is TRBJ1-5; 7 nucleotides match TRBD1. Germline V CDR1 and CDR2: SNHLY, FYNNEI. V lost 5 bases and J lost 3; bases outside the gene matches: 7. The CDR3 is made up of 15 amino acids. The DNA of the CDR3 is TGTGCCAGCAGTCTGGACAGGAGTAACAATCAGCCCCAGCATTTT. This translates into CASSLDRSNNQPQHF. The full variable domain, rest sourced from reference TRBV2 and TRBJ1-5, is EPEVTQTPSHQVTQMGQEVILRCVPISNHLYFYWYRQILGQKVEFLVSFYNNEISEKSEIFDDQFSVERPDGSNFTLKIRSTKLEDSAMYFCASSLDRSNNQPQHFGDGTRLSIL.

This chain connects TRBV6-1 to TRBJ2-7; D gene ambiguous. Trimming took 0 bases from V and 1 from J, leaving 7 bases between them. Germline CDR1 is MNHNS and CDR2 is SASEGT. The CDR3 has 14 residues. CDR3 in amino acids: CASSEAGRSYEQYF. The DNA of the CDR3 is TGTGCCAGCAGTGAAGCAGGGCGATCCTACGAGCAGTACTTC.

The V call is TRBV5-1, the J call TRBJ1-4, with D unclear. The V gene lost 0 bases and the J gene lost 7 bases, with 16 bases spanning the gap. From germline, CDR1 is SGHRS and CDR2 YFSETQ. There are 16 residues in the CDR3. Written as DNA, the CDR3 is TGCGCCAGCAGCTTGGACGGCCTACGGCAGAGTGAAAAACTGTTTTTT. This codes for CASSLDGLRQSEKLFF.

This chain links TRBV3-1 with TRBJ2-1; the match to TRBD2 covers 12 bases. The J call may be faulty, since TRBJ2-7 better matches the DNA end. The V gene's germline CDR1 is LGHDT and CDR2 YNNKEL (reference sequence). The CDR3 consists of 16 residues. The CDR3 DNA sequence: TGTGCCAGCAGCCAATGGACTAGCGGGGCCTACAATGAGCAGTACTTC. It is translated as CASSQWTSGAYNEQYF.

J is TRBJ2-2 and V is TRBV7-2; 7 bases match TRBD2. Trimming cost V 0 bases and J 3 bases; bases outside gene matches: 4. CDR1 and CDR2 from the germline V gene are SGHTA and FQGNSA. CDR3 size: 16 residues. The CDR3 region has the DNA TGTGCCAGCAGCTTAGCAGGGACTATCTACACCGGGGAGCTGTTTTTT. Amino acids: CASSLAGTIYTGELFF.

The rearrangement links TRBV19 to TRBJ2-1; D remains ambiguous. This CDR3 has 13 residues. Looked up from germline, CDR1 is LNHDA and CDR2 is SQIVND (reference sequence). V was shortened by 1 base and J by 2 bases, with 3 bases between the two germline ends. CDR3 coding DNA: TGTGCCAGTAGTATAGCCCCCTACAATGAGCAGTTCTTC. It specifies CASSIAPYNEQFF.

This clonotype was detected only a few times. The V gene is TRBV7-9, the J gene TRBJ2-3; 10 nucleotides agree with TRBD2. CDR1 is SEHNR, CDR2 FQNEAQ, per germline (reference sequence). The CDR3 has 16 amino acids. V lost 5 bases to trimming and J lost 2 bases; unmatched junction nucleotides: 7. CDR3 sequence (DNA): TGTGCCAGCAGCCACCGGACTAGCGGATTCACAGATACGCAGTATTTT. This sequence encodes CASSHRTSGFTDTQYF.

V and J are TRBV29-1 and TRBJ1-1; unclear D gene. Germline V CDR1 and CDR2: SQVTM, ANQGSEA. The V and J ends lost 4 bases and 6 bases respectively, with 9 bases between them. CDR3 size: 11 residues. CDR3 DNA: TGCAGCGTTGTGGGTAACGCTGAAGCTTTCTTT. Amino acids: CSVVGNAEAFF.

J is TRBJ1-2 and V is TRBV18; unclear D gene. V was cut by 1 base and J by 7 bases, with 13 bases left in between. The CDR3 loop spans 14 amino acids. From germline, CDR1 is KGHSH and CDR2 LQKENI. CDR3 sequence: CASSPQPGPSGYTF. The CDR3 DNA reads as TGTGCCAGCTCACCACAGCCGGGTCCTTCTGGCTACACCTTC.

The chain carries TRBV14 and TRBJ2-1, with D perhaps TRBD1 or TRBD2 (6 bases each). This CDR3 has 15 amino acids. The V gene's germline CDR1 is SGHDN and CDR2 FVKESK. The ends were cut back, 6 bases at V and 2 bases at J, with 14 bases in the middle. The chain's CDR3 is CASSPLGGPYNEQFF. CDR3 sequence (DNA): TGTGCCAGCAGTCCTCTCGGGGGCCCCTACAATGAGCAGTTCTTC.

The V and J genes are TRBV20-1 and TRBJ1-5; 8 nucleotides align to TRBD1. Germline CDR1 reads DFQATT; CDR2 reads SNEGSKA (reference sequence). This CDR3 comprises 15 residues. The V gene end was trimmed by 2 bases and the J gene end by 4 bases; junction bases not matched to a gene: 7. This CDR3 reads CSARKPGQVNQPQHF. CDR3 nucleotides: TGCAGTGCTAGAAAACCGGGACAGGTAAATCAGCCCCAGCATTTT.

As DNA, the CDR3 is TGCAGTGACATGGACAGGGTGGCCTCTAACTATGGCTACACCTTC. Its protein is CSDMDRVASNYGYTF. The gene calls are TRBV20-1 and TRBJ1-2; TRBD1 aligns across 8 bases. The junction had 10 bases not matched to a gene; V was cut back by 7 bases and J by 0 bases. CDR1 DFQATT and CDR2 SNEGSKA come from the germline V gene (reference sequence). The CDR3 has 15 residues.

The chain joins TRBV4-1 to TRBJ2-3; 7 bases match TRBD2. V shed 2 bases, J shed 5 bases, and the junction held 7 bases outside the gene matches. Per germline, CDR1 MGHRA and CDR2 YSYEKL. This CDR3 contains 15 residues. CDR3 sequence: CASSQLGLPLDTQYF. For the CDR3, the DNA is TGCGCCAGCAGCCAATTGGGACTACCCCTAGATACGCAGTATTTT.

The gene calls are TRBV28 and TRBJ2-1; 10 nucleotides align to TRBD2. J gave up 3 bases and V 3 bases, and 5 bases lay outside the gene matches. Germline CDR1 MDHEN, CDR2 SYDVKM. This CDR3 is built from 16 residues. CDR3 sequence (DNA): TGTGCCAGCAGTTTCCAACTAGCGGGGTTCTACAATGAGCAGTTCTTC. Amino acid sequence: CASSFQLAGFYNEQFF.

Comment on this clonotype: An end of the junction does not agree with germline; a read error may underlie this. The chain carries TRBV20-1 and TRBJ2-1; TRBD2 aligns across 11 bases. The CDR3 is 16 amino acids. Germline loops: CDR1 DFQATT, CDR2 SNEGSKA (reference sequence). As DNA, the CDR3 is TGCAGTGCTAGGGGTACGACTAGCGGGGTGATGAATGAGCGGTTCTTC. The encoded protein is CSARGTTSGVMNERFF.